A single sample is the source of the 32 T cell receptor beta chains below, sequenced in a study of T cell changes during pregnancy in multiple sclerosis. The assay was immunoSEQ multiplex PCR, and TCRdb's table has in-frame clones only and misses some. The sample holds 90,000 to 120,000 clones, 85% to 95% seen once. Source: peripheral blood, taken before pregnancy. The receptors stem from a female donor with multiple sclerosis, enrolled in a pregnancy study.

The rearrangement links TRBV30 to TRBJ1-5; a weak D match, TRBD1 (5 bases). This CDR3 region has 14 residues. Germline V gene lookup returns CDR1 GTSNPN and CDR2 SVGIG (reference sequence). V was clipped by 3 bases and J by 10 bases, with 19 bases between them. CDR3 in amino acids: CAWSPHRFSGPQHF. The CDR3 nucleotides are TGTGCCTGGAGCCCTCACAGGTTTTCTGGCCCCCAGCATTTT. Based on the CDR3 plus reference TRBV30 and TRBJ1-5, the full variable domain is SQTIHQWPATLVQPVGSPLSLECTVEGTSNPNLYWYRQAAGRGLQLLFYSVGIGQISSEVPQNLSASRPQDRQFILSSKKLLLSDSGFYLCAWSPHRFSGPQHFGDGTRLSIL.

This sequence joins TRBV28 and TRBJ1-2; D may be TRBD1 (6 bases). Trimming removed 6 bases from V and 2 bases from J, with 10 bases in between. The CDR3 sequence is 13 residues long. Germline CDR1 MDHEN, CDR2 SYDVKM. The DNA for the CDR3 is TGTGCCAGCAGCTTACAGGGAAACTATGGCTACACCTTC. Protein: CASSLQGNYGYTF.

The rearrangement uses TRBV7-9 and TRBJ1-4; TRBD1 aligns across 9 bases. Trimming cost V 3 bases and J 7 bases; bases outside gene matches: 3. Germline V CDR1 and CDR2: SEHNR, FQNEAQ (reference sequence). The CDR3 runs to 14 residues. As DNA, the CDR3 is TGTGCCAGCAGCTTGGGACAGGGTGGTGAAAAACTGTTTTTT. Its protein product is CASSLGQGGEKLFF.

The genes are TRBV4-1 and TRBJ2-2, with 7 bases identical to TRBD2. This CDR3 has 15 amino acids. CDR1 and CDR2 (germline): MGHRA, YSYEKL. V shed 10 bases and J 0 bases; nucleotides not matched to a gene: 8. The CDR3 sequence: CATQSGISNTGELFF. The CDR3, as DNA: TGCGCCACCCAAAGCGGGATCTCGAACACCGGGGAGCTGTTTTTT.

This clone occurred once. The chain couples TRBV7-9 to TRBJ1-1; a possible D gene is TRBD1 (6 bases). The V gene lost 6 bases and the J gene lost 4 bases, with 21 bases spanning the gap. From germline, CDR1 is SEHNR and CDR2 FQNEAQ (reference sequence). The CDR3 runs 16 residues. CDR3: CASRERGAGVGTEAFF. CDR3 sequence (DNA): TGTGCCAGCAGAGAGAGGGGGGCGGGGGTAGGCACTGAAGCTTTCTTT.

The CDR3 spells CASSHLTGQFQYF. The CDR3 DNA is TGTGCCAGCAGCCATTTGACAGGGCAGTTTCAGTACTTC. This sequence joins TRBV14 and TRBJ2-7; 7 bases map to TRBD1. The J segment lost 10 bases and the V segment lost 3 bases, leaving 9 bases of the junction unmatched. Germline lookup yields CDR1 SGHDN and CDR2 FVKESK. The CDR3 contains 13 residues.

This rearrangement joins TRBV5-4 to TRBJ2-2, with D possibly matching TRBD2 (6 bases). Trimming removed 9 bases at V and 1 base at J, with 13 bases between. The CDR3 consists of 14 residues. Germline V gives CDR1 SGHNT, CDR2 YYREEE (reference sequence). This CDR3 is CATLTRGNTGELFF. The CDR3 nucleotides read TGTGCCACCCTGACTAGGGGGAACACCGGGGAGCTGTTTTTT.

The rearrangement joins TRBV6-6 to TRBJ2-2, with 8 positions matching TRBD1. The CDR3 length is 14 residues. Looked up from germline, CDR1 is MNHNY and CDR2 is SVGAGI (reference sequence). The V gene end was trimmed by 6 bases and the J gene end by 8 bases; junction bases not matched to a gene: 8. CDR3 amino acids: CASRRGQGTGELFF. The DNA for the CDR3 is TGTGCCAGCAGACGTGGACAGGGAACGGGGGAGCTGTTTTTT.

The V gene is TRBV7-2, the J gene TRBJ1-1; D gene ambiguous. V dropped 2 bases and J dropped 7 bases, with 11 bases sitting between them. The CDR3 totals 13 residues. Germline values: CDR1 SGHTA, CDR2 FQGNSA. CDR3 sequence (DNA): TGTGCCAGCAGCTTAAGGAGGGAACTTGAAGCTTTCTTT. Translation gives CASSLRRELEAFF.

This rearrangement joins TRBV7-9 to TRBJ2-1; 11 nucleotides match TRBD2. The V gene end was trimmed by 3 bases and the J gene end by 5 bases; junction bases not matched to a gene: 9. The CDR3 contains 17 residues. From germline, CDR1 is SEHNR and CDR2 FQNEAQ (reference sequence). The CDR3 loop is CASSFITSGSFHNEQFF. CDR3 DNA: TGTGCCAGCAGCTTCATAACTAGCGGGAGTTTCCACAATGAGCAGTTCTTC.

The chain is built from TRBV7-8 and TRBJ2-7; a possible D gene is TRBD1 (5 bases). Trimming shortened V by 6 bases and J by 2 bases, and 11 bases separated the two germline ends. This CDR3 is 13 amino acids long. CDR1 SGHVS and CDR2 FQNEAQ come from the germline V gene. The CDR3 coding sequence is TGTGCCAGCAGTTTGACAGCAGCCTACGAGCAGTACTTC. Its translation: CASSLTAAYEQYF.

CDR3 loop: CASSQTGQGSPQHF. CDR3 nucleotides: TGCGCCAGCAGCCAAACGGGACAGGGTTCGCCCCAGCATTTT. V usage is TRBV4-1 and J usage is TRBJ1-5; 9 nucleotides align to TRBD1. With V trimmed by 2 bases and J by 9 bases, 5 bases remained unmatched. Germline assignment: CDR1 MGHRA and CDR2 YSYEKL. The CDR3 runs 14 residues.

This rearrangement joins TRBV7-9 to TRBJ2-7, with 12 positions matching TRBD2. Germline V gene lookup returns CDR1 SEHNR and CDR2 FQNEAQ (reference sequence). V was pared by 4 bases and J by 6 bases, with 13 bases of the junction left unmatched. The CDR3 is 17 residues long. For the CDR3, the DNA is TGTGCCAGCAGCTCGGTGACTAGCGGGGGACCTACGGGCGAGCAGTACTTC. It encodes CASSSVTSGGPTGEQYF.

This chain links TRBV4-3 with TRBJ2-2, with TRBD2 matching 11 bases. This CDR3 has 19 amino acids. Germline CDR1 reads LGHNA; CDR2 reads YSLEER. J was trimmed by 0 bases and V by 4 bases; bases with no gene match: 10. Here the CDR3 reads CASSPHLTSGGANTGELFF. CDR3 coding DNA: TGCGCCAGCAGCCCGCACCTTACTAGCGGGGGCGCGAACACCGGGGAGCTGTTTTTT.

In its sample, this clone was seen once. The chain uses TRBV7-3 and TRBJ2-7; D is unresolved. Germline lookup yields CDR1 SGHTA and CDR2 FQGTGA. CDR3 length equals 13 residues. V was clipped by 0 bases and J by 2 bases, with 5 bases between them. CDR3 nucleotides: TGTGCCAGCAGCTTAACTGACACCTACGAGCAGTACTTC. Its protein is CASSLTDTYEQYF.

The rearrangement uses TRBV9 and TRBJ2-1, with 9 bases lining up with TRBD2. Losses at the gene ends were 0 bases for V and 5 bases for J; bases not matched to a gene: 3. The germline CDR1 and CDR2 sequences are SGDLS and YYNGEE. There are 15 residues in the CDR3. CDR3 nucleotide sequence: TGTGCCAGCAGCGTAGGGGCTAGCGGGAACAATGAGCAGTTCTTC. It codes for CASSVGASGNNEQFF.

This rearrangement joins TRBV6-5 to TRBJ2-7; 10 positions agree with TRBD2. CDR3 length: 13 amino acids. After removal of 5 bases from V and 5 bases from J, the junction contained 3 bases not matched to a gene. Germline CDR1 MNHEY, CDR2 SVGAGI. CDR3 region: CASSPGLANEQYF. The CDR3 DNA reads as TGTGCCAGCAGTCCGGGACTAGCGAACGAGCAGTACTTC.

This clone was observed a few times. CDR3 protein: CASLGQPLNTEAFF. In DNA, the CDR3 is TGTGCCAGCCTGGGGCAGCCCCTGAACACTGAAGCTTTCTTT. The V and J genes are TRBV6-1 and TRBJ1-1; the D gene is possibly TRBD1 (5 bases). The germline V and J ends were trimmed by 8 bases and 0 bases, with 13 bases remaining between them. CDR3 length equals 14 residues. Germline-derived CDR1 and CDR2 are MNHNS and SASEGT.

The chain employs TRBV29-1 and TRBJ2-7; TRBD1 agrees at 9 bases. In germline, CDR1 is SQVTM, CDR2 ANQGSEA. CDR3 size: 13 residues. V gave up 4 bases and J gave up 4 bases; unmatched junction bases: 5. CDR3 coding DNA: TGCAGCGTTGGGGGACAGGGAGATTACGAGCAGTACTTC. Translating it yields CSVGGQGDYEQYF.

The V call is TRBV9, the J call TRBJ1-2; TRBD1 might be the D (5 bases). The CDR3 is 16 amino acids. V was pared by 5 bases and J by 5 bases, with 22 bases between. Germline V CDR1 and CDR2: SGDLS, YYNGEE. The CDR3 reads CASSHTGTPAGYGYTF. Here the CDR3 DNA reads TGTGCCAGCAGTCATACCGGGACCCCGGCGGGGTATGGCTACACCTTC.

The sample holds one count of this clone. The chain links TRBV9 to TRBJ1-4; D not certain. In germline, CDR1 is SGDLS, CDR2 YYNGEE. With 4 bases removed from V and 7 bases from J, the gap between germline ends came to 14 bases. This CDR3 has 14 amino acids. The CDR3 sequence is CASSTAPPAEKLFF. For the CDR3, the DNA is TGTGCCAGCAGCACAGCTCCACCGGCTGAAAAACTGTTTTTT.

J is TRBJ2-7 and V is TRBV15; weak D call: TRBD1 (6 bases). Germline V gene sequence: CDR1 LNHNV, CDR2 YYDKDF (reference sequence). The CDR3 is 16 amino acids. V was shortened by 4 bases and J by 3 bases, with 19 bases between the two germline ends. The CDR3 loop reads CATSKDPGVKHYEQYF. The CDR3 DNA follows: TGTGCCACCAGCAAGGACCCAGGGGTAAAACACTACGAGCAGTACTTC.

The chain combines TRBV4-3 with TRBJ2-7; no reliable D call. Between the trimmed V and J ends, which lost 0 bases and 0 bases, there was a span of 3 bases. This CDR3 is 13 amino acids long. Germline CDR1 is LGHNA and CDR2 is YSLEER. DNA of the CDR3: TGCGCCAGCAGCCAAGAACACTCCTACGAGCAGTACTTC. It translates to CASSQEHSYEQYF.

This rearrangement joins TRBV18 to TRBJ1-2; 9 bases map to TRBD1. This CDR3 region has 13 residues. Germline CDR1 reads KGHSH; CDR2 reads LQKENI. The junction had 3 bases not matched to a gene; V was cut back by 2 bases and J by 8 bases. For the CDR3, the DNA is TGTGCCAGCTCACCATGGACAGGGGCCGGCTACACCTTC. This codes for CASSPWTGAGYTF.

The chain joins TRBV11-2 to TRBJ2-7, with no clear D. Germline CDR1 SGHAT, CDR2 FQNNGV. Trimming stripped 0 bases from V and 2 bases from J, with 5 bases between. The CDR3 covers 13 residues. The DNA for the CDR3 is TGTGCCAGCAGCTTAGACGTCGCCTACGAGCAGTACTTC. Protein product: CASSLDVAYEQYF.

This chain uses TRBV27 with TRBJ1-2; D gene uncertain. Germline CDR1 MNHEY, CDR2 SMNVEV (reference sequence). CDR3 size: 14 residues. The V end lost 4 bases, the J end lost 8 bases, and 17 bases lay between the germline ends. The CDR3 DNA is TGTGCCAGCAGTTCCCCCTTCAGGCCCTGGGGCTACACCTTC. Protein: CASSSPFRPWGYTF.

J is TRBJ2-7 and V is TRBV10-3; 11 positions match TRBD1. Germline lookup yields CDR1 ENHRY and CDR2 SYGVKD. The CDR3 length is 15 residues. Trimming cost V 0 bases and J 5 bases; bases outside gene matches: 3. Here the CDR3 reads CAISESVGQGDEQYF. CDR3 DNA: TGTGCCATCAGTGAGTCGGTGGGACAGGGGGACGAGCAGTACTTC.

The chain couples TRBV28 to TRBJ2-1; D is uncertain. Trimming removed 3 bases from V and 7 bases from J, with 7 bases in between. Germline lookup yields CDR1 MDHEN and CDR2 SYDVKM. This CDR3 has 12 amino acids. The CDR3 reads CASSFPGNEQFF. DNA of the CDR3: TGTGCCAGCAGTTTCCCCGGTAATGAGCAGTTCTTC. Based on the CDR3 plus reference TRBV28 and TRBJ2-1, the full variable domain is DVKVTQSSRYLVKRTGEKVFLECVQDMDHENMFWYRQDPGLGLRLIYFSYDVKMKEKGDIPEGYSVSREKKERFSLILESASTNQTSMYLCASSFPGNEQFFGPGTRLTVL.

The CDR3, as DNA: TGTGCCAGCAGTCAAGGACTAGCGCAGACCTACGAGCAGTACTTC. Residues: CASSQGLAQTYEQYF. The V and J genes are TRBV28 and TRBJ2-7; 9 bases line up with TRBD2. CDR1 is MDHEN and CDR2 is SYDVKM in the germline V gene. The V segment lost 5 bases and the J segment 2 bases; nucleotides outside the gene matches: 7. The CDR3 spans 15 residues.

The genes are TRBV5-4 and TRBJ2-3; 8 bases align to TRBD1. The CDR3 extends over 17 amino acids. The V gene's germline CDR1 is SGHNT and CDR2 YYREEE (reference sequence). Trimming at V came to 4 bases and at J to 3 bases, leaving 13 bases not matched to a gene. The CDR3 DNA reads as TGTGCCAGCAGCCTACCTCAGGGGGCGAGGGTAACAGATACGCAGTATTTT. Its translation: CASSLPQGARVTDTQYF.

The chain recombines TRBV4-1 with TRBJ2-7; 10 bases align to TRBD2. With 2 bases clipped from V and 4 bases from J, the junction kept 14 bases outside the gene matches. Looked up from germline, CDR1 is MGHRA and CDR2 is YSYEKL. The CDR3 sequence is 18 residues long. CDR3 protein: CASSQPVALAGVLYEQYF. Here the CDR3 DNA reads TGCGCCAGCAGCCAACCCGTCGCCCTAGCGGGAGTACTGTACGAGCAGTACTTC.

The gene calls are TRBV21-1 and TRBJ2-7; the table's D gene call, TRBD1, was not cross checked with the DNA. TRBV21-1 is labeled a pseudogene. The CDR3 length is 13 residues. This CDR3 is CASSIDRCYEQYF. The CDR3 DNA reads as TGTGCCAGCAGCATAGACAGATGCTACGAGCAGTACTTC.